Reported below is one T cell receptor beta chain. Its antigen is still unknown. This entry comes from a study of tumor and adjacent non-tumor tissue in lung cancer. Overall study context: The cohort had about a dozen adenocarcinoma, a couple of squamous cell and 1 small cell patients. Samples averaged around 4 million productive TCRbeta reads each. Broader study findings: Top 100 clones took a larger repertoire share in normal lung. Significantly higher TCR diversity was found in tumor than normal lung.

A modified ARM-PCR protocol with three rounds of nested PCR amplified TCRbeta. Each CDR3 protein is one row after TCRdb ran MiXCR on the multiplex PCR reads. The table includes approximately 66,000 distinct CDR3 sequences, about 56% detected once. The CDR3 sequence is 17 residues long. Trimming pared 1 base from V and 7 bases from J, leaving 22 bases between. Per germline, CDR1 LNHNV and CDR2 YYDKDF (reference sequence). RNA was extracted from bulk tissue without any cell sorting. The normal lung tissue was taken more than 3 cm from the tumor edge. The receptor was derived from a man aged 65 to 79 with non-small cell lung cancer. The genes are TRBV15 and TRBJ1-2; D gene ambiguous. Sequenced sample: distant non-tumor lung tissue. Here the CDR3 DNA reads TGTGCCACCAGCAGAGGTGGGGAGCGGGCCCTCTCCCTTGGCTACACCTTC. It codes for CATSRGGERALSLGYTF.